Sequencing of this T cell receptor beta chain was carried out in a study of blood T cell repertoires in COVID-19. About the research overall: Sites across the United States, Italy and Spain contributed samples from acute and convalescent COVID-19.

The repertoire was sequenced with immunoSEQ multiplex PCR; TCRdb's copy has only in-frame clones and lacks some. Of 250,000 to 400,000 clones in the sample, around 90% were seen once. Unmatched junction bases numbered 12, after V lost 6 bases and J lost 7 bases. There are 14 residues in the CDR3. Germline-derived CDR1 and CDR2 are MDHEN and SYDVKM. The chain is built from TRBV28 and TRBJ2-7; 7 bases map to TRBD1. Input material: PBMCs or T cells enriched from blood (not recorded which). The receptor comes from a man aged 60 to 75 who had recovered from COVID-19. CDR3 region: CASSPSRTGREQYF. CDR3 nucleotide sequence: TGTGCCAGCAGCCCCAGCCGGACAGGTCGAGAGCAGTACTTC.